A single sample is the source of the 21 T cell receptor beta chains below, sequenced in a study of Graves' ophthalmopathy and Graves' hyperthyroidism. Amplified material comprised TCR beta CDR3 regions derived from RNA transcripts. In the first round, RT-PCR was carried out with HTBI primers, and a multiplex PCR formed the second round. TCRdb itself ran the multiplex PCR reads through MiXCR, one entry per CDR3 protein. The sample yields some 390,000 distinct CDR3 sequences, roughly 18% seen once. Sequenced material: peripheral blood. These receptors all come from a woman in her late teens or twenties with Graves' ophthalmopathy.

This clonotype was recorded many times. J is TRBJ2-7 and V is TRBV5-1; D assignment may be TRBD1 or TRBD2 (5 bases each). CDR1 is SGHRS and CDR2 is YFSETQ in the germline V gene. Trimming took off 0 bases at V and 4 bases at J, with 20 bases between the two ends. The CDR3 spans 17 residues. The CDR3: CASSLVPSGRSLYEQYF. The CDR3 coding sequence is TGCGCCAGCAGCTTGGTCCCCTCGGGACGGTCCCTTTACGAGCAGTACTTC.

Ten or more counts support this clonotype. This may arise from a read error, as a much more abundant clone is one base away. The gene calls are TRBV6-2 or TRBV6-3 and TRBJ1-1; the D gene is possibly TRBD1 (6 bases). Germline V gives CDR1 MNHEY, CDR2 SVGEGT. Trimming cost V 5 bases and J 4 bases, with 20 bases left between them. The CDR3 is made up of 16 amino acids. The CDR3 region is CASSHTESRGGTEAFF. The CDR3 nucleotides are TGTGCCAGCAGTCACACAGAGTCTCGAGGGGGCACTGAAGCTTTCTTT.

The chain is built from TRBV30 and TRBJ2-5; D may correspond to TRBD1 or TRBD2 (5 bases each). Trimming took off 7 bases at V and 0 bases at J, with 15 bases between the two ends. The V gene's germline CDR1 is GTSNPN and CDR2 SVGIG (reference sequence). The CDR3 covers 14 residues. The CDR3 DNA follows: TGTGCCTCTCCCGGGACCCCGCACCAAGAGACCCAGTACTTC. Translated: CASPGTPHQETQYF.

This clonotype was counted at least ten times. J is TRBJ1-5 and V is TRBV6-5; the match to TRBD1 covers 9 bases. The CDR3 is 13 residues long. Germline V lookup: CDR1 MNHEY, CDR2 SVGAGI. V lost 4 bases to trimming and J lost 7 bases; unmatched junction nucleotides: 2. CDR3 sequence (DNA): TGTGCCAGCAGTTTGACAGGGGGACAGCCCCAGCATTTT. It translates to CASSLTGGQPQHF.

This chain joins TRBV6-2 or TRBV6-3 and TRBJ2-7; D gene uncertain. The germline gives CDR1 MNHEY, CDR2 SVGEGT. V lost 10 bases and J lost 6, with 19 bases in between. The CDR3 has 13 residues. CDR3 residues: CATQRASLGEQYF. The CDR3 coding sequence is TGTGCCACCCAACGGGCCAGCCTCGGCGAGCAGTACTTC.

There are many counts of this clonotype. The chain couples TRBV28 to TRBJ2-5; 8 nucleotides line up with TRBD2. Per germline, CDR1 MDHEN and CDR2 SYDVKM. This CDR3 region has 15 residues. V gave up 6 bases and J gave up 5 bases; unmatched junction bases: 11. CDR3 loop: CASSRSGGTVETQYF. As DNA, the CDR3 is TGTGCCAGCAGCCGGTCGGGGGGGACGGTGGAGACCCAGTACTTC.

This clonotype was seen at least ten times. The chain employs TRBV11-1 and TRBJ1-2, with 7 bases matching TRBD1. V shed 5 bases and J 8 bases; nucleotides not matched to a gene: 14. Germline CDR1 and CDR2: SGHAT and FQDESV (reference sequence). This CDR3 region has 15 residues. For the CDR3, the DNA is TGTGCCAGCAGCCAGTGGGGACAGCCCTTGGGAGGCTACACCTTC. Translating it yields CASSQWGQPLGGYTF.

This clonotype was counted ten times or more. This rearrangement joins TRBV12-3 or TRBV12-4 to TRBJ2-4, with 8 bases lining up with TRBD2. V was pared by 7 bases and J by 0 bases, with 5 bases of the junction left unmatched. CDR3 size: 15 residues. This CDR3 is CASTGGALAKNIQYF. In DNA form, the CDR3 reads TGTGCCAGCACCGGGGGGGCTCTAGCCAAAAACATTCAGTACTTC.

Many counts were recorded for this clonotype. J is TRBJ1-5 and V is TRBV11-1, with 9 bases identical to TRBD1. This CDR3 is built from 16 residues. Germline values: CDR1 SGHAT, CDR2 FQDESV (reference sequence). Germline trimming cut 5 bases from V and 2 bases from J; bases unmatched to any gene: 7. In DNA form, the CDR3 reads TGTGCCAGCAGCCCTCAGACAGGGGGGGGCAATCAGCCCCAGCATTTT. As protein: CASSPQTGGGNQPQHF.

The chain couples TRBV28 to TRBJ1-6; 7 nucleotides agree with TRBD1. This CDR3 has 15 residues. Trimming at V came to 6 bases and at J to 5 bases, leaving 7 bases not matched to a gene. Per the germline V gene, CDR1 is MDHEN and CDR2 is SYDVKM. CDR3 protein: CASSRQGYNNSPLHF. As DNA, the CDR3 is TGTGCCAGCAGCCGACAGGGCTATAATAATTCACCCCTCCACTTT.

This clonotype showed up many times. The V gene is TRBV9, the J gene TRBJ1-3; D is unresolved. Looked up from germline, CDR1 is SGDLS and CDR2 is YYNGEE. Trimming took 4 bases from V and 2 from J, leaving 13 bases between them. The CDR3 contains 15 residues. The CDR3 here is CASSNSGGPGNTIYF. In nucleotides, the CDR3 is TGTGCCAGCAGCAATTCCGGAGGTCCTGGAAACACCATATATTTT.

This clonotype was seen many times. The chain employs TRBV20-1 and TRBJ2-7; no firm D call. Between the trimmed V and J ends, which lost 1 base and 0 bases, there was a span of 16 bases. The germline gives CDR1 DFQATT, CDR2 SNEGSKA (reference sequence). This CDR3 comprises 16 residues. This CDR3 is CSARGPLSLGSYEQYF. In nucleotides, the CDR3 is TGCAGTGCTAGAGGCCCCCTCAGCCTAGGCTCCTACGAGCAGTACTTC.

This clonotype was observed many times. The rearrangement links TRBV19 to TRBJ2-5; 12 bases are shared with TRBD2. CDR3 size: 15 residues. The germline V gene encodes CDR1 LNHDA and CDR2 SQIVND (reference sequence). The junction had 2 bases not matched to a gene; V was cut back by 6 bases and J by 0 bases. The chain's CDR3 is CASSRTSGDQETQYF. CDR3 coding DNA: TGTGCCAGTAGCCGGACTAGCGGGGACCAAGAGACCCAGTACTTC.

This clonotype was detected ten times or more. The chain carries TRBV25-1 and TRBJ1-3; D gene uncertain. The CDR3 loop spans 16 amino acids. V gave up 0 bases and J gave up 4 bases, with 13 bases separating them. Germline lookup yields CDR1 MGHDK and CDR2 SYGVNS. Here the CDR3 reads CASSEYLAGYGNTIYF. The CDR3 bases are TGTGCCAGCAGTGAATATTTGGCAGGCTACGGAAACACCATATATTTT.

This clonotype showed up many times. V usage is TRBV5-6 and J usage is TRBJ2-2; D possibly corresponds to TRBD2 (5 bases). V lost 5 bases, J lost 5 bases, and 13 bases lay in between. Germline V gene sequence: CDR1 SGHDT, CDR2 YYEEEE. This CDR3 is built from 14 residues. Here the CDR3 reads CASSFGSGTGELFF. CDR3 DNA: TGTGCCAGCAGTTTCGGGTCGGGGACCGGGGAGCTGTTTTTT.

In its sample, this clonotype was seen many times. The chain links TRBV6-2 or TRBV6-3 to TRBJ1-1, with 7 bases lining up with TRBD1. Losses at the gene ends were 5 bases for V and 2 bases for J; bases not matched to a gene: 8. This CDR3 has 15 residues. CDR1 is MNHEY and CDR2 is SVGEGT in the germline V gene. The CDR3 loop is CASSERDRTNTEAFF. The DNA for the CDR3 is TGTGCCAGCAGTGAACGGGACAGAACAAACACTGAAGCTTTCTTT.

This clonotype was seen repeatedly, ten times or more. The chain couples TRBV7-2 to TRBJ2-7, with D possibly being TRBD1 (5 bases). The CDR3 runs to 15 residues. Trimming took 3 bases from V and 0 from J, leaving 12 bases between them. Germline CDR1 reads SGHTA; CDR2 reads FQGNSA. Here the CDR3 DNA reads TGTGCCAGCAGCTTTCGGACACCCGGCTCCTACGAGCAGTACTTC. This codes for CASSFRTPGSYEQYF.

The chain has TRBV12-3 or TRBV12-4 and TRBJ1-1; the D gene is possibly TRBD1 (5 bases). This CDR3 comprises 14 residues. The ends were cut back, 5 bases at V and 8 bases at J, with 18 bases in the middle. In DNA, the CDR3 is TGTGCCAGCAGTCGGACGGGGATCGGGACCGAAGCTTTCTTT. The encoded protein is CASSRTGIGTEAFF.

This clonotype was detected ten times or more. This chain links TRBV6-5 with TRBJ1-1, with no clear D. Per germline, CDR1 MNHEY and CDR2 SVGAGI. The length of the CDR3 is 15 residues. V was cut by 7 bases and J by 1 base, with 16 bases left in between. CDR3 DNA sequence: TGTGCCAGCATTTTAACATTAAGAGCGAACACTGAAGCTTTCTTT. Translated, it gives CASILTLRANTEAFF.

This clonotype appeared many times. The V call is TRBV20-1, the J call TRBJ2-7; TRBD1 or TRBD2 may be the D gene (5 bases each). The germline CDR1 and CDR2 sequences are DFQATT and SNEGSKA (reference sequence). The CDR3 has 11 residues. V lost 7 bases and J 5 bases, leaving 12 bases between the germline ends. CDR3 region: CSGIGANEQYF. The CDR3 DNA sequence: TGCAGTGGAATCGGGGCGAACGAGCAGTACTTC.

The rearrangement joins TRBV12-3 or TRBV12-4 to TRBJ2-5; D may match TRBD1 or TRBD2 (5 bases each). Trimming shortened V by 6 bases and J by 0 bases, and 14 bases separated the two germline ends. The CDR3 consists of 15 residues. CDR3 loop: CASSDRDGNQETQYF. The CDR3 nucleotides are TGTGCCAGCAGCGACCGGGACGGCAACCAAGAGACCCAGTACTTC.